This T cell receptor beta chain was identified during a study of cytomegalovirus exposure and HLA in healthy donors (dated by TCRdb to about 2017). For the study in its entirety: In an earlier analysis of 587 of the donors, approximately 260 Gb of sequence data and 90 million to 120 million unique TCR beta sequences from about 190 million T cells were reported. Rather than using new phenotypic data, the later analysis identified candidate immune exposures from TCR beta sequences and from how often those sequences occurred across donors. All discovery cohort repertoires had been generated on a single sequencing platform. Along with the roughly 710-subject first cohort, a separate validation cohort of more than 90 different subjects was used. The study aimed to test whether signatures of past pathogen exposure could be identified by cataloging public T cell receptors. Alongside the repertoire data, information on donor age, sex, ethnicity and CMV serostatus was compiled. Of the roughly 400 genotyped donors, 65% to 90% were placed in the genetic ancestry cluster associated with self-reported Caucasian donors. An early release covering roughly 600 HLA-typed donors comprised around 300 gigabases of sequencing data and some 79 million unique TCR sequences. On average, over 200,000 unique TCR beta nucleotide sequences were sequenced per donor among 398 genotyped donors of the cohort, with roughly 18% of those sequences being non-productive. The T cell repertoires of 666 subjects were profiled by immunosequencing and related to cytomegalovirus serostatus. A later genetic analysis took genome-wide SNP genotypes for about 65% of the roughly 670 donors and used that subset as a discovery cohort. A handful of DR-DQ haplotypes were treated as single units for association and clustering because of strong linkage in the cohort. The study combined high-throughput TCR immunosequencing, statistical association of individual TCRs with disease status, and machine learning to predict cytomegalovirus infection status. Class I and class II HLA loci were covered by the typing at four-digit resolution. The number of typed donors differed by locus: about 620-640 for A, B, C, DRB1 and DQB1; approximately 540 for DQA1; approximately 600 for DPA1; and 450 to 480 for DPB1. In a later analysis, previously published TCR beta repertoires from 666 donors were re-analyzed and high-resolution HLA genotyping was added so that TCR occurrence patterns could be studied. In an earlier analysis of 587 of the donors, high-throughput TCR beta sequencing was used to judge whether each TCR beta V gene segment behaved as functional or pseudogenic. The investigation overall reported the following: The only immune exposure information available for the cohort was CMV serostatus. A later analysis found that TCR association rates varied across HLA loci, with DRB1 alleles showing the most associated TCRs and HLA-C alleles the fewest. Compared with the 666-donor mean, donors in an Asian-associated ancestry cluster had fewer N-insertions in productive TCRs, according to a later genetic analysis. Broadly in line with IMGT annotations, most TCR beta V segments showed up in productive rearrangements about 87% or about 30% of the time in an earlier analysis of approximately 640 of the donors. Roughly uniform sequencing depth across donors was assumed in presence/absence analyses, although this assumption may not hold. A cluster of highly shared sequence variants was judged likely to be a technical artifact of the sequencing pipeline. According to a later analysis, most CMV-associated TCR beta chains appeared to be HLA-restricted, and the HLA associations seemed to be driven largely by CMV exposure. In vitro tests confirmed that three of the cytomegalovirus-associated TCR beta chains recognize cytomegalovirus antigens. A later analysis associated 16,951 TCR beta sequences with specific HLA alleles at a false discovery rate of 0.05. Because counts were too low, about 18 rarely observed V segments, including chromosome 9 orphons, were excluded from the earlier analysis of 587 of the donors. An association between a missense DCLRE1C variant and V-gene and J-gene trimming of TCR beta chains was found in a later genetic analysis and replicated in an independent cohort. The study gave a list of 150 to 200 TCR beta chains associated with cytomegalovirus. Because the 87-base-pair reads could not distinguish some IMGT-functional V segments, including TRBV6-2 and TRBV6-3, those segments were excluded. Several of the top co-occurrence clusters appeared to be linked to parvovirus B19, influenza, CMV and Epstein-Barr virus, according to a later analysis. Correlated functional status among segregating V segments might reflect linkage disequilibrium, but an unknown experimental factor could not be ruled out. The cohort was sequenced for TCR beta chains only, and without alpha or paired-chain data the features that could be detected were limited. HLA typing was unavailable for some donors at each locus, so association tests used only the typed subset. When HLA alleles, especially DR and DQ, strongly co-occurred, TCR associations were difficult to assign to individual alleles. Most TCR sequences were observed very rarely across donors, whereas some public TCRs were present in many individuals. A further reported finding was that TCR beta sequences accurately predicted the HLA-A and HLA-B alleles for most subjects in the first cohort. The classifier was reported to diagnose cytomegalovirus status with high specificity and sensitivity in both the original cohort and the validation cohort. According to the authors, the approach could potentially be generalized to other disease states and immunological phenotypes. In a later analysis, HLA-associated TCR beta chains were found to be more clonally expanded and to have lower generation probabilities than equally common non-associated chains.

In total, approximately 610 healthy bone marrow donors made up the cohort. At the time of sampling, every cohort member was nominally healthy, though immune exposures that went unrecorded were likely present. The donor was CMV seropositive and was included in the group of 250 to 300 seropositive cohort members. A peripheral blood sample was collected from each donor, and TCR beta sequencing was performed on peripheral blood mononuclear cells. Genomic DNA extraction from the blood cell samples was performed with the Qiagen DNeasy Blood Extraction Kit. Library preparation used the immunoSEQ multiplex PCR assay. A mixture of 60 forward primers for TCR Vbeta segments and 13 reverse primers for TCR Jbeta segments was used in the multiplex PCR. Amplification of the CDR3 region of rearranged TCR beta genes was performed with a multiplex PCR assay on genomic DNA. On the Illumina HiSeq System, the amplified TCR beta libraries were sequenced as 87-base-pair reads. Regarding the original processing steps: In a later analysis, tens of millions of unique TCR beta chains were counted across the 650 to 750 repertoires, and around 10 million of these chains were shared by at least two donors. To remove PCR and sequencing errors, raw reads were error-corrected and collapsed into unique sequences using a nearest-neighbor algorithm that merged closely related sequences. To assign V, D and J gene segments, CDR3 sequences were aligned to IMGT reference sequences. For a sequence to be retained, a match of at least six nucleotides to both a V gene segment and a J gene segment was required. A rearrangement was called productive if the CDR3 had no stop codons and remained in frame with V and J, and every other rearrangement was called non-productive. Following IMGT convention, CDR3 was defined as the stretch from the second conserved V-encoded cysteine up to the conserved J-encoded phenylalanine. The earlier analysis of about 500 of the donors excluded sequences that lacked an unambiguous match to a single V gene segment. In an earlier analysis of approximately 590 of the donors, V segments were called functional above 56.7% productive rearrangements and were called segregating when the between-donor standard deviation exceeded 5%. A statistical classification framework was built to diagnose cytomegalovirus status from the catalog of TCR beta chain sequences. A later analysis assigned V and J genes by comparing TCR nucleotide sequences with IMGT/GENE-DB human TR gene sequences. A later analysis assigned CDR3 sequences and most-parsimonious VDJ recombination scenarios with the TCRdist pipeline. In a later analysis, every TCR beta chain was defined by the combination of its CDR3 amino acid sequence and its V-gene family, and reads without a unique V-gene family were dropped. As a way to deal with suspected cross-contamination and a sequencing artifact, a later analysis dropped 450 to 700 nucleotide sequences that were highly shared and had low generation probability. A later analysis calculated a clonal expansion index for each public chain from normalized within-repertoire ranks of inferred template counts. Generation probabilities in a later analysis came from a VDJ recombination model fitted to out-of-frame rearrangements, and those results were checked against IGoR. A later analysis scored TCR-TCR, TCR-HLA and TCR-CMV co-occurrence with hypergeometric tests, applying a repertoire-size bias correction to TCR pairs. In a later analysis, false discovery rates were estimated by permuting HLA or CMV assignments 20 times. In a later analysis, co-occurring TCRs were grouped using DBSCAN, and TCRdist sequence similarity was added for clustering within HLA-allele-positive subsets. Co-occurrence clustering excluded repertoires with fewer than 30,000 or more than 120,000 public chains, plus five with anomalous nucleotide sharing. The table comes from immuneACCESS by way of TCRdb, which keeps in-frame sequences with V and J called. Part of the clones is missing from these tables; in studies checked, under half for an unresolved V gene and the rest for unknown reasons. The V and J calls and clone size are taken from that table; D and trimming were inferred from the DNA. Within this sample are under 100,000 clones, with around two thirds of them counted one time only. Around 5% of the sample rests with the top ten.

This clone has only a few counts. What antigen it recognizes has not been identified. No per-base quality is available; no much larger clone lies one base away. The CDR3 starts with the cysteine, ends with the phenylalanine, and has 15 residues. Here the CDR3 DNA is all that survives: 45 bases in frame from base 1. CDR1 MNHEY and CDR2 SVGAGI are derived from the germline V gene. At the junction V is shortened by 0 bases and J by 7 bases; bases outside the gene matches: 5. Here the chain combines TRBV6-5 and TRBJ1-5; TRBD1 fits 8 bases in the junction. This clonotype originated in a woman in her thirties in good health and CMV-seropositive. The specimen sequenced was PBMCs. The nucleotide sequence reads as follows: TGTGCCAGCAGTTACTCGAGGACAGGGATGCAGCCCCAGCATTTT. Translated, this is CASSYSRTGMQPQHF.